This TCR beta chain was sequenced during a study of blood T cell repertoires in COVID-19. Study context: Donors in the United States, Italy and Spain gave samples during acute or convalescent COVID-19. PBMCs, B-cell-depleted T cells, or T cells were the source of the cDNA or gDNA that made up the material.

Per the original methods: Reference gene primer amplification gave nucleated cell count estimates. Assay used: immunoSEQ multiplex PCR; TCRdb lists only in-frame clones, some missing. V, J and clone size were drawn from that table, and D and trimming were deduced from the DNA. The repertoire holds approximately 74,000 clones, almost 80% seen once, with about 17% in the top ten. The sample was peripheral blood. The sequence derives from a man aged 60 to 69 with acute or convalescent COVID-19.

The DNA for the CDR3 is TGTGCCAGCAGGAGACAGGGTAGTATTTGGGCCGGGGAGCTGTTTTTT. This gives the protein CASRRQGSIWAGELFF. The V gene is TRBV2, the J gene TRBJ2-2, with 7 bases that match TRBD1. From germline, CDR1 is SNHLY and CDR2 FYNNEI. V was clipped by 6 bases and J by 6 bases; unmatched bases: 13. The CDR3 runs 16 residues.